This TCR beta chain was observed in a study of blood T cell repertoires in COVID-19. Study context: PBMCs, B-cell-depleted T cells, or T cells provided the cDNA or gDNA that made up the material.

For this clone: The same CDR3 is also encoded by other DNA sequences in this sample.

The CDR3 covers 14 residues. In germline, CDR1 is MNHEY, CDR2 SMNVEV (reference sequence). The V end was cut by 5 bases, the J end by 0 bases, with 8 bases between. Produced via immunoSEQ multiplex PCR; TCRdb's table is partial and in-frame only. The table shows 150,000 to 200,000 clones, with over 80% occurring only once. The chain has TRBV27 and TRBJ1-5, with D unclear. Sample: PBMCs or T cells enriched from blood (not recorded which). This clonotype was sampled from an older woman who had recovered from COVID-19. CDR3 sequence reads: CASSLRYSNQPQHF. CDR3 DNA: TGTGCCAGCAGTCTAAGATATAGCAATCAGCCCCAGCATTTT.